Listed here is a single T cell receptor (beta chain). No antigen is known for it. No base quality values were provided; no much bigger clone lies one nucleotide off. This entry is derived from a study of cytomegalovirus exposure and HLA in healthy donors listed by TCRdb under 2017. As for the study more broadly: An earlier analysis of roughly 500 of the donors reported roughly 300 Gb of sequence data and 90 million to 120 million unique TCR beta sequences obtained from about 180 million T cells. In a later analysis, previously published TCR beta repertoires from more than 500 donors were re-analyzed and high-resolution HLA genotyping was added so that TCR occurrence patterns could be studied. The study aimed to test whether cataloging public T cell receptors could reveal signatures of past pathogen exposure. Typing coverage differed by locus: A, B, C, DRB1 and DQB1 were typed in roughly 620-640 donors, DQA1 in about 510, DPA1 in 600 to 610, and DPB1 in 450 to 480. In an earlier analysis of about 590 of the donors, high-throughput TCR beta sequencing was used to judge whether each TCR beta V gene segment behaved as functional or pseudogenic. All discovery cohort repertoires had been generated on a single sequencing platform. Roughly 310 gigabases of sequencing data and 78 million or so unique TCR sequences were included in an early release covering roughly 600 HLA-typed donors. High-throughput TCR immunosequencing, statistical association of individual TCRs with disease status, and machine learning were combined to predict cytomegalovirus infection status. Donor age, sex, ethnicity and CMV serostatus were collected together with the repertoire data. The later analysis used no new phenotypic data to find candidate immune exposures, relying instead on TCR beta sequences and their occurrence across donors. The study used immunosequencing to profile the T cell repertoires of approximately 630 subjects and linked those repertoires to cytomegalovirus serostatus. Among the 398 genotyped donors, approximately 76% belonged to the genetic ancestry cluster associated with self-reported Caucasian donors. In addition to the first cohort of 666 subjects, a separate validation cohort of some 120 different subjects was used. In a later genetic analysis, genome-wide SNP genotypes for about 55% of the roughly 670 donors were used, and that subset was treated as a discovery cohort. Among some 410 genotyped donors of the cohort, an average of around 240,000 unique TCR beta nucleotide sequences were sequenced per donor, roughly a sixth of them non-productive. HLA typing covered class I and class II loci at four-digit resolution. Roughly five DR-DQ haplotypes were treated as single units for association and clustering because of strong linkage in the cohort. The full study reports these points: Across donors, most TCR sequences were observed very rarely, whereas some public TCRs were present in many individuals. In this cohort, only TCR beta chains were sequenced, and detectable features were limited by the absence of alpha or paired-chain data. In an earlier analysis of about 600 of the donors, most TCR beta V segments appeared in productive rearrangements about 87% or about 30% of the time, broadly matching IMGT annotations. A further reported finding was that TCR beta sequences accurately predicted the HLA-A and HLA-B alleles for most subjects in the first cohort. In a later analysis, about 16,000 TCR beta sequences were associated with specific HLA alleles at a false discovery rate of 0.05. A group of highly shared sequence variants was considered likely to be a technical artifact of the sequencing pipeline. The classifier was reported to diagnose cytomegalovirus status with high specificity and sensitivity in both the original cohort and the validation cohort. HLA typing was unavailable for some donors at each locus, so association tests used only the typed subset. The 87-base-pair reads could not distinguish some IMGT-functional V segments, including TRBV6-2 and TRBV6-3, so those segments were excluded. Linkage disequilibrium might explain the correlated functional status among segregating V segments, but an unknown experimental factor could not be excluded. The authors suggested that the approach could potentially be generalized to other disease states and immunological phenotypes. The presence/absence analyses assumed that sequencing depth was roughly uniform across donors, and that assumption may not be true. Most CMV-associated TCR beta chains appeared to be HLA-restricted in a later analysis, and the HLA associations seemed to be driven largely by CMV exposure. A later analysis reported that several top co-occurrence clusters appeared linked to parvovirus B19, influenza, CMV and Epstein-Barr virus. A total of about 180 TCR beta chains were listed by the study as associated with cytomegalovirus. In a later analysis, HLA-associated TCR beta chains showed more clonal expansion and lower generation probabilities than non-associated chains that were equally common. According to a later analysis, TCR association rates differed among HLA loci, with DRB1 alleles showing the most associated TCRs and HLA-C alleles showing the fewest. For the cohort, immune exposure information was limited to CMV serostatus. The earlier analysis of 450 to 700 of the donors excluded approximately 17 rarely observed V segments, including chromosome 9 orphons, because counts were too low. A few of the identified cytomegalovirus-associated TCR beta chains were confirmed in vitro to be specific for cytomegalovirus antigens. A later genetic analysis reported fewer N-insertions in productive TCRs among donors in an Asian-associated ancestry cluster than the roughly 670-donor mean. Assigning TCR associations to individual alleles was difficult when HLA alleles, especially DR and DQ, strongly co-occurred. An association between a missense DCLRE1C variant and V-gene and J-gene trimming of TCR beta chains was found in a later genetic analysis and replicated in an independent cohort.

The cohort consisted of approximately 670 healthy bone marrow donors. All cohort members were sampled while nominally healthy, although unrecorded immune exposures were likely present. The donor was CMV seronegative and belonged to the group of 350 to 400 seronegative cohort members. A peripheral blood sample was provided by each donor, and peripheral blood mononuclear cells were used for TCR beta sequencing. Genomic DNA was extracted from the blood cell samples with the Qiagen DNeasy Blood Extraction Kit. The library was produced with the immunoSEQ multiplex PCR assay. For the multiplex PCR, a mixture combining 60 forward primers for TCR Vbeta segments and 13 reverse primers for TCR Jbeta segments was used. The CDR3 region of rearranged TCR beta genes was amplified from genomic DNA by a multiplex PCR assay. On the Illumina HiSeq System, the amplified TCR beta libraries were sequenced as 87-base-pair reads. Under the source paper's analysis protocol: In a later analysis, some 80 million unique TCR beta chains were counted across the 500 to 700 repertoires, and about 10 million of these chains were shared by at least two donors. A nearest-neighbor algorithm error-corrected the raw reads and collapsed the reads into unique sequences, merging closely related sequences to remove PCR and sequencing errors. CDR3 sequences were aligned to IMGT reference sequences to assign V, D and J gene segments. For a sequence to be retained, a match of at least six nucleotides was required to both a V gene segment and a J gene segment. Rearrangements were called productive when the CDR3 lacked stop codons and stayed in frame with V and J; all others were non-productive. CDR3 was defined by IMGT convention, running from the second conserved V-encoded cysteine to the conserved J-encoded phenylalanine. In an earlier analysis of more than 550 of the donors, sequences lacking an unambiguous match to a single V gene segment were excluded. An earlier analysis of 550 to 650 of the donors classified V segments as functional when productive rearrangements were above 56.7% and as segregating when the standard deviation between donors was above 5%. A statistical classification framework was built to diagnose cytomegalovirus status from the catalog of TCR beta chain sequences. A later analysis assigned V and J genes by comparing TCR nucleotide sequences with IMGT/GENE-DB human TR gene sequences. Using the TCRdist pipeline, a later analysis assigned CDR3 sequences along with most-parsimonious VDJ recombination scenarios. A later analysis defined each TCR beta chain by its CDR3 amino acid sequence plus V-gene family, and excluded reads lacking a unique V-gene family. To address suspected cross-contamination and a sequencing artifact, a later analysis removed roughly 640 highly shared, low-generation-probability nucleotide sequences. A later analysis calculated a clonal expansion index for each public chain from normalized within-repertoire ranks of inferred template counts. A later analysis computed generation probabilities with a VDJ recombination model fitted to out-of-frame rearrangements, and checked the results against IGoR. In a later analysis, hypergeometric tests were used to score TCR-TCR, TCR-HLA and TCR-CMV co-occurrence, with a repertoire-size bias correction applied to TCR pairs. In a later analysis, false discovery rates were estimated by permuting HLA or CMV assignments 20 times. A later analysis grouped co-occurring TCRs with DBSCAN, adding TCRdist sequence similarity when clustering within HLA-allele-positive subsets. Repertoires with fewer than 30,000 or more than 120,000 public chains, plus five repertoires with anomalous nucleotide sharing, were excluded from co-occurrence clustering. In TCRdb, the immuneACCESS table is reduced to in-frame sequences with V and J assigned. These tables do not hold every clone; where another copy was compared, an unresolved V gene accounts for under half, and the others remain unexplained. That table is the source of V, J and clone size, and D and trimming were worked out from the DNA. The sample has 90,000 to 120,000 clones on record, approximately 80% of them singletons. 4.2% of the sample belongs to the ten largest clones.

Trimming takes 7 bases from V and 2 bases from J, and the germline ends sit 14 bases apart. As encoded in the germline V gene, CDR1 is SGHRS while CDR2 is YFSETQ. The CDR3 measures 14 amino acids from cysteine to phenylalanine. Just CDR3 DNA is preserved here, 42 bases in frame from base 1. The TCR sequence derives from a male donor in good health and CMV-seronegative. Sequences were obtained from PBMCs. The sequence links TRBV5-1 to TRBJ2-3, with TRBD2 perhaps the D gene, on 5 matching bases. The CDR3 in this case is CASRMERVTDTQYF. In nucleotides, the sequence is TGCGCCAGCCGAATGGAGAGGGTCACAGATACGCAGTATTTT. The variable domain in full, with residues beyond the CDR3 obtained from the reference TRBV5-1 and TRBJ2-3 genes, is KAGVTQTPRYLIKTRGQQVTLSCSPISGHRSVSWYQQTPGQGLQFLFEYFSETQRNKGNFPGRFSGRQFSNSRSEMNVSTLELGDSALYLCASRMERVTDTQYFGPGTRLTVL.